This T cell receptor (beta chain) was sequenced for a study of blood T cell repertoires in COVID-19. The wider study: In each case, the material was cDNA or gDNA derived from T cells, B-cell-depleted T cells, or PBMCs.

Produced via immunoSEQ multiplex PCR; TCRdb's table is partial and in-frame only. The repertoire includes fewer than 450,000 clones, 88% of them detected once, and just under 7.5% sits in the top ten. Seattle cases were enrolled at active infection and followed longitudinally. V lost 0 bases and J lost 4, with 18 bases in between. The CDR3 length is 17 residues. Germline V gene data show CDR1 as MNHEY and CDR2 as SMNVEV (reference sequence). Sequenced material: peripheral blood. The V gene is TRBV27, the J gene TRBJ1-1; a possible D gene is TRBD1 (6 bases). This clonotype was sampled from an older woman with COVID-19, enrolled during active disease. The CDR3 sequence: CASSLSHGQRGSTEAFF. The CDR3 region has the DNA TGTGCCAGCAGTTTATCTCACGGACAGAGGGGGTCCACTGAAGCTTTCTTT.